A selection of T cell receptor beta chains follows, all from one sample in a study of beta chain features in type 1 diabetes. Generated by immunoSEQ multiplex PCR, the TCRdb table keeps only in-frame clones and is missing some. The sample consists of 150,000 to 200,000 clones, around 63% of them appearing once. The sequencing input was naive CD4+ T cells from blood. The source is a man aged 25 to 40 with type 1 diabetes. Both conserved end residues are part of each CDR3. The D gene is left open where the match is weak. Rows may omit the clone size; those that give it use once, few, many or a size class.

>TRBJ2-4|TRBD2|.|TRBV9
CASSGLAGGAKNIQYF
TGTGCCAGCAGCGGACTAGCGGGGGGAGCCAAAAACATTCAGTACTTC
>TRBJ2-2|.|.|TRBV9
CASSVVGRSTNTGELFF
TGTGCCAGCAGCGTAGTTGGCAGGAGTACGAACACCGGGGAGCTGTTTTTT
>TRBJ2-7|.|few|TRBV13
CASSSPDGGGYEQYF
TGTGCCAGCAGCTCCCCGGACGGTGGCGGTTACGAGCAGTACTTC
>TRBJ1-4|.|.|TRBV4-3
CASSPRMGIEKLFF
TGCGCCAGCAGCCCCCGTATGGGGATCGAAAAACTGTTTTTT
>TRBJ1-2|.|.|TRBV2
CASSGGVLYGYTF
TGTGCCAGCAGTGGTGGGGTTCTCTATGGCTACACCTTC
>TRBJ2-3|.|.|TRBV12-5
CASVLGAADTQYF
TGTGCTAGTGTCCTGGGGGCCGCAGATACGCAGTATTTT
>TRBJ2-7|TRBD1|.|TRBV5-1
CASSLQGGELYEQYF
TGCGCCAGCAGCTTGCAAGGGGGCGAACTCTACGAGCAGTACTTC
>TRBJ2-7|.|.|TRBV28
CASSLAYEQYF
TGTGCCAGCAGTTTAGCATACGAGCAGTACTTC
>TRBJ1-5|.|.|TRBV30
CAWSLQGNQPQHF
TGTGCCTGGAGCTTACAGGGTAATCAGCCCCAGCATTTT
>TRBJ1-1|.|.|TRBV5-1
CASSGPTEAFF
TGCGCCAGCAGCGGTCCCACTGAAGCTTTCTTT
>TRBJ2-7|TRBD1|.|TRBV28
CASSEGQGYEQYF
TGTGCCAGCAGCGAGGGACAGGGCTACGAGCAGTACTTC
>TRBJ2-3|.|.|TRBV7-9
CASSPRPTTNTDTQYF
TGTGCCAGCAGCCCCCGGCCAACAACCAACACAGATACGCAGTATTTT
>TRBJ2-1|.|.|TRBV20-1
CSARDRIQQFF
TGCAGTGCTAGAGATAGGATTCAGCAGTTCTTC
>TRBJ1-1|.|.|TRBV5-1
CASSLDSLNTEAFF
TGCGCCAGCAGCTTGGACAGTTTGAACACTGAAGCTTTCTTT
>TRBJ1-1|TRBD1|.|TRBV30
CAWSVHRTGGTEAFF
TGTGCCTGGAGTGTACATCGGACAGGGGGAACTGAAGCTTTCTTT
>TRBJ2-1|TRBD2|.|TRBV15
CATRRTSGGHNEQFF
TGTGCCACCAGAAGGACTAGCGGGGGACACAATGAGCAGTTCTTC
>TRBJ1-3|.|few|TRBV9
CASSASSRAEESARGNTIYF
TGTGCCAGCAGCGCGAGCAGTAGGGCAGAAGAATCCGCCCGGGGAAACACCATATATTTT
>TRBJ1-2|TRBD1|.|TRBV6-6
CASSDDRGKTYGYTF
TGTGCCAGCAGTGACGACAGGGGGAAAACCTATGGCTACACCTTC
>TRBJ2-5|.|.|TRBV7-9
CASVAETQYF
TGTGCCAGCGTGGCAGAGACCCAGTACTTC
>TRBJ2-1|.|few|TRBV30
CAWSVQGNEQFF
TGTGCCTGGAGTGTACAAGGTAATGAGCAGTTCTTC
>TRBJ2-3|TRBD2|.|TRBV5-6
CASSSRAGYTQYF
TGTGCCAGCAGCTCACGAGCGGGATATACGCAGTATTTT
>TRBJ1-2|TRBD1|.|TRBV29-1
CSASGDREDYGYTF
TGCAGCGCTAGCGGGGACAGGGAGGACTATGGCTACACCTTC
>TRBJ1-5|.|.|TRBV4-3
CASSQVSGLGNQPQHF
TGCGCCAGCAGCCAAGTTTCTGGCTTGGGCAATCAGCCCCAGCATTTT
>TRBJ2-3|.|.|TRBV13
CASSGLTDTQYF
TGTGCCAGCAGCGGACTCACAGATACGCAGTATTTT
>TRBJ2-2|.|.|TRBV15
CATSRETDRAGTGELFF
TGTGCCACCAGCAGGGAAACCGACAGGGCGGGGACCGGGGAGCTGTTTTTT
>TRBJ2-2|.|.|TRBV7-2
CASSLGPDFTGELFF
TGTGCCAGCAGCTTAGGTCCAGATTTCACCGGGGAGCTGTTTTTT
>TRBJ1-1|.|.|TRBV19
CASSYREGGTEAFF
TGTGCCAGTAGCTATCGGGAGGGCGGCACTGAAGCTTTCTTT
>TRBJ2-3|.|.|TRBV11-2
CASSSSGARTDTQYF
TGTGCCAGCAGCTCTAGTGGGGCTCGCACAGATACGCAGTATTTT
>TRBJ2-1|.|.|TRBV9
CASSASQVYNEQFF
TGTGCCAGCAGCGCCTCACAGGTTTACAATGAGCAGTTCTTC
>TRBJ2-2|.|few|TRBV30
CAIPVEANTGELFF
TGTGCGATCCCGGTCGAAGCGAACACCGGGGAGCTGTTTTTT
>TRBJ2-1|.|.|TRBV7-2
CASSLLGGAVHNEQFF
TGTGCCAGCAGCTTATTAGGCGGAGCTGTCCACAATGAGCAGTTCTTC
>TRBJ1-5|.|.|TRBV27
CASRAGGVSNQPQHF
TGTGCCAGCAGGGCGGGCGGGGTTAGCAATCAGCCCCAGCATTTT
>TRBJ2-5|TRBD1|.|TRBV27
CASSFTGGRETQYF
TGTGCCAGCAGTTTTACAGGGGGCAGGGAGACCCAGTACTTC